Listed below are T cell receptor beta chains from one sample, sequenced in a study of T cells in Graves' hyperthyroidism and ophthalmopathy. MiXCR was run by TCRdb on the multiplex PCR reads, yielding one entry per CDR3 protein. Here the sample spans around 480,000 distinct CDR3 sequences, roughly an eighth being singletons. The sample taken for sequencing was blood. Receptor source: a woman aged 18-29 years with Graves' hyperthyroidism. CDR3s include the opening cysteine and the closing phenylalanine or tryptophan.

CDR3: CASSRAGDNGELFF; V: TRBV6-2/TRBV6-3
CDR3: CSARGRTYGYTF; V: TRBV20-1
CDR3: CASSLRGSTGELFF; V: TRBV12-3/TRBV12-4
CDR3: CASKVQGQITGELFF; V: TRBV2
CDR3: CASRSEGEQFF; V: TRBV2
CDR3: CASSQEVRENTEAFF; V: TRBV4-1
CDR3: CASMGGTEYGYTF; V: TRBV27
CDR3: CASSLYPRDMCSYNEQFF; V: TRBV5-6
CDR3: CAWSGAGRNTIYF; V: TRBV30
CDR3: CSARDLGSYNEQFF; V: TRBV20-1
CDR3: CASSPPPRLNPDTQYF; V: TRBV5-5
CDR3: CASSPIPFDGRGTEAFF; V: TRBV10-1
CDR3: CASSILRTGFDPNYGYTF; V: TRBV19
CDR3: CATSGGREETQYF; V: TRBV15
CDR3: CASGPVNSPLHF; V: TRBV19
CDR3: CASTQQGDAGELFF; V: TRBV19
CDR3: CASSLDRTGWETQYF; V: TRBV5-1
CDR3: CASSFSTGELFF; V: TRBV7-3
CDR3: CASSFRDRGHYGYTF; V: TRBV5-1
CDR3: CASRLGIGNTIYF; V: TRBV12-3/TRBV12-4
CDR3: CASSLEGGPNTQYF; V: TRBV5-1
CDR3: CASWGLGSLEQFF; V: TRBV2
CDR3: CASSIPFQLFF; V: TRBV19
CDR3: CASSVPAAPKAGKRDIQETQYF; V: TRBV9
CDR3: CASSIVGHLGYTF; V: TRBV7-2
CDR3: CASSQDPGEQFF; V: TRBV3-1
CDR3: CASSLENYEQYF; V: TRBV11-1
CDR3: CASSGGLAGTDTQYF; V: TRBV6-1
CDR3: CSVEGTSGSKAEQFF; V: TRBV29-1
CDR3: CASSLRRTGNYGYTF; V: TRBV6-1
CDR3: CASSLGFDHPRYSYNEQFF; V: TRBV7-2
CDR3: CSVEEPTGSKGETQYF; V: TRBV29-1
CDR3: CASSSPGRTSTDTQYF; V: TRBV7-7
CDR3: CASSSTGQETQYF; V: TRBV7-3
CDR3: CASNSLTAGLNEQFF; V: TRBV28
CDR3: CSAQGATARPQHF; V: TRBV20-1
CDR3: CAWSAQGGGELFF; V: TRBV30
CDR3: CASSFRDSLNEQFF; V: TRBV5-1
CDR3: CASSYSTPPGAGNTIYF; V: TRBV6-5
CDR3: CASSWDSGEQFF; V: TRBV12-3/TRBV12-4
CDR3: CATSREGGIPHSNTEAFF; V: TRBV15